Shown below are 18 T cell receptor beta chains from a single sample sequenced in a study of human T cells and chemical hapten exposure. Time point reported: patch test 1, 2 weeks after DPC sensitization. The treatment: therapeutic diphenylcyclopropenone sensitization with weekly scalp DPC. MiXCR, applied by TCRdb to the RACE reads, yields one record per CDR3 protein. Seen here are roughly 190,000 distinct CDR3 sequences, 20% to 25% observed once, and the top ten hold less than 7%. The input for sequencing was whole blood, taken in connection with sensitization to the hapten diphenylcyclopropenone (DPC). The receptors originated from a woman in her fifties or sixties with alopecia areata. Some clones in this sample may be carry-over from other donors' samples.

In nucleotides, the CDR3 is TGCAGTGCCAATCCGGGAGCGGGAGGAGACTACGAGCAGTACTTC. Translated: CSANPGAGGDYEQYF. V is TRBV20-1 and J is TRBJ2-7; 9 bases fit TRBD2. The CDR3 spans 15 residues. Germline-derived CDR1 and CDR2 are DFQATT and SNEGSKA (reference sequence). The V segment lost 6 bases and the J segment 3 bases; nucleotides outside the gene matches: 12.

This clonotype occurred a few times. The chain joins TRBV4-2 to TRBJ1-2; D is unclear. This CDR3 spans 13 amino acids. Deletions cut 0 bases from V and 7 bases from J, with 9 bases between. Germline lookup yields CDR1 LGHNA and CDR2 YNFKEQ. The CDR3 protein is CASSQEVGSGYTF. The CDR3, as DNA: TGTGCCAGCAGCCAAGAGGTGGGGAGTGGCTACACCTTC.

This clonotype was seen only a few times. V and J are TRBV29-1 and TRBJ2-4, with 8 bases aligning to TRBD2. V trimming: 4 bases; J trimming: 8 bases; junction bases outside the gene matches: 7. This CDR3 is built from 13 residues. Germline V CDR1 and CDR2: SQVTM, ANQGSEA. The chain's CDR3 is CSVAGAGDYIQYF. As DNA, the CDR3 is TGCAGCGTTGCTGGAGCGGGAGATTACATTCAGTACTTC.

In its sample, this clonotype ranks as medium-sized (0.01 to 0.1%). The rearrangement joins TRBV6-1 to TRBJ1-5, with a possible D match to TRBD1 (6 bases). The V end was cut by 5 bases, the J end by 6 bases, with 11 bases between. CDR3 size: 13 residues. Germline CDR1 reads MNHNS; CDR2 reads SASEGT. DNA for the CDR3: TGTGCCAGCAGTCCGACAGGATCTCAGCCCCAGCATTTT. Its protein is CASSPTGSQPQHF.

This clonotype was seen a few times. CDR3: CASSSLDRDLQYF. For the CDR3, the DNA is TGTGCCAGCAGCTCACTAGACAGGGACTTACAGTACTTC. The chain carries TRBV7-2 and TRBJ2-7; D may be TRBD1 (7 bases). Germline values: CDR1 SGHTA, CDR2 FQGNSA. The V gene lost 4 bases and the J gene lost 10 bases, with 17 bases spanning the gap. CDR3 length equals 13 residues.

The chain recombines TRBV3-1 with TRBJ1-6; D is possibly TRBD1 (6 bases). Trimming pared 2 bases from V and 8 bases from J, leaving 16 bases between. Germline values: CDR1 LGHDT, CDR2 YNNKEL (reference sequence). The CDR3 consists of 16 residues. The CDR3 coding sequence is TGTGCCAGCAGCCAACGGGGTAAGGGGGGCTATTCACCCCTCCACTTT. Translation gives CASSQRGKGGYSPLHF.

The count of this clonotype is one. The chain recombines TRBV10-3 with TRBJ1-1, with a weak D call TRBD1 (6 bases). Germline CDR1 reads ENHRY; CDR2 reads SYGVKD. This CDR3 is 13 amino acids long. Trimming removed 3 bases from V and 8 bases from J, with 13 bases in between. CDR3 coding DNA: TGTGCCATCAGTGATTACACAACAGGGGAAGCTTTCTTT. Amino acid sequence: CAISDYTTGEAFF.

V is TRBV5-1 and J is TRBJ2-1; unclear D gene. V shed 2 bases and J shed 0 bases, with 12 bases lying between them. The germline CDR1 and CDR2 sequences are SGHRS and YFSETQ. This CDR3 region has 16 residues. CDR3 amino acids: CASSFMPGSSYNEQFF. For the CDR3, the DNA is TGCGCCAGCAGCTTTATGCCTGGCAGCTCCTACAATGAGCAGTTCTTC. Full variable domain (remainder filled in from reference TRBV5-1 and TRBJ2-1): KAGVTQTPRYLIKTRGQQVTLSCSPISGHRSVSWYQQTPGQGLQFLFEYFSETQRNKGNFPGRFSGRQFSNSRSEMNVSTLELGDSALYLCASSFMPGSSYNEQFFGPGTRLTVL.

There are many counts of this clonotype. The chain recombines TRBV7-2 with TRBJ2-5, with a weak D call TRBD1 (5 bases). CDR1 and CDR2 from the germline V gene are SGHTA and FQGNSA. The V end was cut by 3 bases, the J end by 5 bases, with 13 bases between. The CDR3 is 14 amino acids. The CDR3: CASSFGGYRETQYF. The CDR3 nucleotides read TGTGCCAGCAGCTTCGGTGGCTACAGGGAGACCCAGTACTTC.

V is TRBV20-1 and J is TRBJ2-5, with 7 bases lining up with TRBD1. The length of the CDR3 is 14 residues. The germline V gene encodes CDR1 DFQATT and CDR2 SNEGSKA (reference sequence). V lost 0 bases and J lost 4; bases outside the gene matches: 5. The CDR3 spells CSARDEGAGETQYF. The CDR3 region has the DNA TGCAGTGCTAGAGATGAGGGGGCGGGAGAGACCCAGTACTTC.

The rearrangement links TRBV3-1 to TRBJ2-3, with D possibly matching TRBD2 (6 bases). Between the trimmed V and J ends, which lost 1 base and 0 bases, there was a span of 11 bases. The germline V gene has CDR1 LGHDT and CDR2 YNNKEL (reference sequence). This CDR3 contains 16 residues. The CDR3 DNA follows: TGTGCCAGCAGCCAAGGTGGGACTTGGAGCACAGATACGCAGTATTTT. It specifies CASSQGGTWSTDTQYF.

CDR3 sequence reads: CASGPSGYQETQYF. Written as DNA, the CDR3 is TGTGCCAGCGGGCCTTCGGGGTACCAAGAGACCCAGTACTTC. This sequence joins TRBV9 and TRBJ2-5, with D perhaps matching TRBD2 (5 bases). The CDR3 is 14 amino acids. The V and J ends lost 7 bases and 0 bases respectively, with 13 bases between them. Germline V gives CDR1 SGDLS, CDR2 YYNGEE.

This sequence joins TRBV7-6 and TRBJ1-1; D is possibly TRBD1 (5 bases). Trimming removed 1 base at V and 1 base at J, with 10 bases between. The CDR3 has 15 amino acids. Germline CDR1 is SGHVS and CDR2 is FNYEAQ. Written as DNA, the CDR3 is TGTGCCAGCAGCTTAGGGCCGGGACGGAACACTGAAGCTTTCTTT. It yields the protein CASSLGPGRNTEAFF.

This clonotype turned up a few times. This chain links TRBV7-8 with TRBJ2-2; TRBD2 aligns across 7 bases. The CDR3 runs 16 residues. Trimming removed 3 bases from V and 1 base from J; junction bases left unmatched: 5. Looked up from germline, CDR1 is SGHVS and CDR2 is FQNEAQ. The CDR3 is CASSLRPSGNTGELFF. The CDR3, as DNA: TGTGCCAGCAGCTTGCGCCCTAGCGGGAACACCGGGGAGCTGTTTTTT.

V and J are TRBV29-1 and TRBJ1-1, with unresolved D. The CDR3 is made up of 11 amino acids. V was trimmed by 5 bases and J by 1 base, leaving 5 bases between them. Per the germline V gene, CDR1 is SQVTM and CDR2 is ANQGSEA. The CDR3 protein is CSVKKNTEAFF. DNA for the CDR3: TGCAGCGTTAAAAAGAACACTGAAGCTTTCTTT. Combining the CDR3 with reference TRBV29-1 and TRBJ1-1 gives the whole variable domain SAVISQKPSRDICQRGTSLTIQCQVDSQVTMMFWYRQQPGQSLTLIATANQGSEATYESGFVIDKFPISRPNLTFSTLTVSNMSPEDSSIYLCSVKKNTEAFFGQGTRLTVV.

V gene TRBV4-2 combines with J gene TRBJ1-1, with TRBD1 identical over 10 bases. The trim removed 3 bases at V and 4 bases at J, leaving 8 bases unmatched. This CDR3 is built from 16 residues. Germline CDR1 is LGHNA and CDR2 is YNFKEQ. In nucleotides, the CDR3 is TGTGCCAGCAGCCACGAAGACAGGGGGCCGGGCACTGAAGCTTTCTTT. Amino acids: CASSHEDRGPGTEAFF.

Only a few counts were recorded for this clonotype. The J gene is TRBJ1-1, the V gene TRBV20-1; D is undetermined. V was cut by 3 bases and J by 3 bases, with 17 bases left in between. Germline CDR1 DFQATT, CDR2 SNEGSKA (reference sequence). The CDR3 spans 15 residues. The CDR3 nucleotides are TGCAGTGCTAGTCCGAGGCCACGAGCCCACACTGAAGCTTTCTTT. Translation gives CSASPRPRAHTEAFF.

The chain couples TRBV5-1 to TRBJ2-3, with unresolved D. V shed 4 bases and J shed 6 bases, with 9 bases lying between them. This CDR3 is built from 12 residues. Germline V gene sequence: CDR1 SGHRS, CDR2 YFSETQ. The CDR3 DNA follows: TGCGCCAGCAGCGAATCCTTGGATACGCAGTATTTT. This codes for CASSESLDTQYF.